This TCR beta chain was sequenced in a study of identical twins. This clonotype was counted many times. Carrying unique molecular identifiers, the cDNA also gained a universal primer site through template switching. One entry per CDR3 protein results from TCRdb running MiXCR on the 5' RACE reads. The sample lists about 690,000 distinct CDR3 sequences; 5.5% to 7.5% were seen once. This CDR3 comprises 12 residues. V was shortened by 8 bases and J by 5 bases, with 13 bases between the two germline ends. Germline lookup yields CDR1 SQVTM and CDR2 ANQGSEA. The clonotype originates from a man between 18 and 35 years old in good health. The sample taken for sequencing was naive T cells sorted from blood. The chain recombines TRBV29-1 with TRBJ2-1; a weak D match, TRBD2 (6 bases). Here the CDR3 DNA reads TGCAGCCCCGTTGGAGGGAACAATGAGCAGTTCTTC. Its translation is CSPVGGNNEQFF.